This T cell receptor beta chain originates from a study of blood T cell repertoires in COVID-19. The CDR3 runs 16 residues. Germline V lookup: CDR1 SNHLY, CDR2 FYNNEI. Trimming removed 3 bases at V and 6 bases at J, with 20 bases between. Clones were read by immunoSEQ multiplex PCR, and TCRdb kept only the in-frame ones, dropping some. The top ten clones hold 3.9% of a sample with approximately 300,000 clones, over 90% of them seen once. The chain couples TRBV2 to TRBJ1-1; no reliable D call. This TCR derives from a woman in her 30s who had been exposed to COVID-19. Sequenced input: PBMCs or T cells enriched from blood (not recorded which). The CDR3 here is CASSDLSAGKISEAFF. CDR3 DNA: TGTGCCAGCAGTGATCTTTCGGCGGGCAAAATTTCTGAAGCTTTCTTT.